Listed here is a single T cell receptor beta chain. This record comes from a study of blood T cell repertoires in COVID-19. Study at large: Researchers got acute and convalescent COVID-19 samples from the United States, Italy and Spain. T cells, B-cell-depleted T cells, or PBMCs provided the cDNA or gDNA that served as material.

Original processing notes: Amplification with reference gene primers provided the estimates of nucleated cell counts. This table comes from immunoSEQ multiplex PCR, and its TCRdb copy is limited to in-frame clones, with some not included. V and J calls and clone size are those listed in that table; D and trimming were worked out from the DNA. The sample includes some 670,000 clones, just under 90% seen only once; the top ten take around 0.3%. Per germline, CDR1 LGHDT and CDR2 YNNKEL (reference sequence). V lost 0 bases to trimming and J lost 4 bases; unmatched junction nucleotides: 8. This CDR3 has 16 amino acids.

This chain joins TRBV3-1 (or the pseudogene TRBV3-2) and TRBJ1-2; 7 nucleotides align to TRBD1. The sample comprised peripheral blood. This TCR was recovered from a woman between 18 and 29 years old with acute or convalescent COVID-19. The CDR3 spells CASSQESAGGGYGYTF. As DNA, the CDR3 is TGTGCCAGCAGCCAAGAGAGCGCAGGGGGAGGCTATGGCTACACCTTC.